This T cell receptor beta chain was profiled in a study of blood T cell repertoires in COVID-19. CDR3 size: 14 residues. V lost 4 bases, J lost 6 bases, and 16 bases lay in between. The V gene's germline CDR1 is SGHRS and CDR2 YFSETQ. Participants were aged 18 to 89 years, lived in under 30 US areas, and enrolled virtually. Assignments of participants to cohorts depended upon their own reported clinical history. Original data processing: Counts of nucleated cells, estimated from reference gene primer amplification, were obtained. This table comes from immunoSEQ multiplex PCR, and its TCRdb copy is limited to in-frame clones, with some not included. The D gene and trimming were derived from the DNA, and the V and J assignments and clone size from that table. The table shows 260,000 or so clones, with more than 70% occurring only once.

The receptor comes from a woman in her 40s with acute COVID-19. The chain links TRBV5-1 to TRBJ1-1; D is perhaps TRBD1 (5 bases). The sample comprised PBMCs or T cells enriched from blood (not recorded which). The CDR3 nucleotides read TGCGCCAGCAGCGATGGAGGCACGGGGGCTGAAGCTTTCTTT. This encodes CASSDGGTGAEAFF.